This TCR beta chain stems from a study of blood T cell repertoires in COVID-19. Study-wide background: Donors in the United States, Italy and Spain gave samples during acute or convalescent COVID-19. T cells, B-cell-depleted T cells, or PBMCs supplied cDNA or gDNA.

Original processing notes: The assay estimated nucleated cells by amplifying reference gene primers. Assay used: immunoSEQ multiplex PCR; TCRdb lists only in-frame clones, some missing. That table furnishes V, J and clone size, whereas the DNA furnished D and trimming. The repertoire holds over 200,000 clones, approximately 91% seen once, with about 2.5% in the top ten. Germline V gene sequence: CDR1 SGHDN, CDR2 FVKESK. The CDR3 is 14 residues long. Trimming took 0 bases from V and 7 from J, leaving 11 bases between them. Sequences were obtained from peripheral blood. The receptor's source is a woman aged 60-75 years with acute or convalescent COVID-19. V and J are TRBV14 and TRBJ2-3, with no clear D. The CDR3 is CASSQDLASYTQYF. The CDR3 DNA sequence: TGTGCCAGCAGCCAAGATCTGGCCTCTTATACGCAGTATTTT. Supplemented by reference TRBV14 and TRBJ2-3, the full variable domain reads EAGVTQFPSHSVIEKGQTVTLRCDPISGHDNLYWYRRVMGKEIKFLLHFVKESKQDESGMPNNRFLAERTGGTYSTLKVQPAELEDSGVYFCASSQDLASYTQYFGPGTRLTVL.